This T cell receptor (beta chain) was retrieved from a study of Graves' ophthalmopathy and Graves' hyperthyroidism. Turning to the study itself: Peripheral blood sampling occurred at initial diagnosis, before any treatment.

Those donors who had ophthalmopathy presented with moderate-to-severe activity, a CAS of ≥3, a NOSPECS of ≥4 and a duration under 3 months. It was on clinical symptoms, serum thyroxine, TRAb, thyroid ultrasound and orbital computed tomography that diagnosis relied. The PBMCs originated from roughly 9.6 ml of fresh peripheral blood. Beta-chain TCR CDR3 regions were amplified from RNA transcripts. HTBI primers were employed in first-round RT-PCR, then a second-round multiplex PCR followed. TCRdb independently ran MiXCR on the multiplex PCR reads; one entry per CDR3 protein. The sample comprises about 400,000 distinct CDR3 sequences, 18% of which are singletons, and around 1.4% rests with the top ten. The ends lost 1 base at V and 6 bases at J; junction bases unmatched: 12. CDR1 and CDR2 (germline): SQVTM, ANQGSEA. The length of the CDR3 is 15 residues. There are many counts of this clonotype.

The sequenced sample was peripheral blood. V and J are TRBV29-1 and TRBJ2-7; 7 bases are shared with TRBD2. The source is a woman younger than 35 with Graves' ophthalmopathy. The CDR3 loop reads CSVEAGLGSIGEQYF. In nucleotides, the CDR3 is TGCAGCGTTGAAGCTGGACTAGGGTCGATAGGCGAGCAGTACTTC.